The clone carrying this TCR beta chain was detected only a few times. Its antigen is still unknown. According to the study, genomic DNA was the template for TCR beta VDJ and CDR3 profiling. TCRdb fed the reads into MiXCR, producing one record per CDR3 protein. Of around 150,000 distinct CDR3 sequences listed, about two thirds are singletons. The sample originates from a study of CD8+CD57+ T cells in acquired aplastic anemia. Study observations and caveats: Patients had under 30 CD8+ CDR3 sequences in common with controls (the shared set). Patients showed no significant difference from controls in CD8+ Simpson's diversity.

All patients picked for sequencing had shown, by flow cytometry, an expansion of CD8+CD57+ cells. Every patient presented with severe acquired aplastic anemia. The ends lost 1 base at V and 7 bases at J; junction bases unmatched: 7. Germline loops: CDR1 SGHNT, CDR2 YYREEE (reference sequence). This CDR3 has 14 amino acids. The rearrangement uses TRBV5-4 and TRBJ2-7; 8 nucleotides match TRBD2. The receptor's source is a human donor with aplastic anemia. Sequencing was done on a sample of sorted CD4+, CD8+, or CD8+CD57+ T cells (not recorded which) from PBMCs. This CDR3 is CASSLLGGAGEQYF. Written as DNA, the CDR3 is TGTGCCAGCAGCTTGCTCGGGGGGGCCGGGGAGCAGTACTTC.